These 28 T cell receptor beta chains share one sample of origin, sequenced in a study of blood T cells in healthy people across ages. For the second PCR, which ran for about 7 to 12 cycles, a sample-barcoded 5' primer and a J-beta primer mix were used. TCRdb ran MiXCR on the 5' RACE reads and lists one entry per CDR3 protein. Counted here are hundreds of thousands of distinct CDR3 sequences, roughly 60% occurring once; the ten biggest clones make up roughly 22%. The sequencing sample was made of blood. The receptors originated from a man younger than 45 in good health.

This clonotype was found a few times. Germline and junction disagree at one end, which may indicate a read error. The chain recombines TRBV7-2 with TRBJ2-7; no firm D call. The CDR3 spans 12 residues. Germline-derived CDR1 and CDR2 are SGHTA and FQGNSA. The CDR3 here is CASSLALYEQYF. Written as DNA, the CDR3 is TGTGCCAGCAGTTTAGCCCTCTACGAGCAGTACTTC.

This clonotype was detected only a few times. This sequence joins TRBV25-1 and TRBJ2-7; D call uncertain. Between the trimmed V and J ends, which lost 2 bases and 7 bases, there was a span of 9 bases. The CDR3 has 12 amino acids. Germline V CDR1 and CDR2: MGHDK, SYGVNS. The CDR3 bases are TGTGCCAGCAGTGAAGGGATTAGAGAGCAGTACTTC. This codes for CASSEGIREQYF.

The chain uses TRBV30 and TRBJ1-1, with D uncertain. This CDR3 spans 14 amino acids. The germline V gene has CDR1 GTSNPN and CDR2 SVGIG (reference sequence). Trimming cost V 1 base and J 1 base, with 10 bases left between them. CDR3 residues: CAWSGRTRNTEAFF. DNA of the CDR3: TGTGCCTGGAGTGGTAGAACGAGGAACACTGAAGCTTTCTTT.

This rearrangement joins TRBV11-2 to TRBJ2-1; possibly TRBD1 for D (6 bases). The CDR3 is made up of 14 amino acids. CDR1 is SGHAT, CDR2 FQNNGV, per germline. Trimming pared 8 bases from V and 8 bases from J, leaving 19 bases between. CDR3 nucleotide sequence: TGTGCCAGCTCAACGCCAGGGGCCGCCGATGAGCAGTTCTTC. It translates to CASSTPGAADEQFF.

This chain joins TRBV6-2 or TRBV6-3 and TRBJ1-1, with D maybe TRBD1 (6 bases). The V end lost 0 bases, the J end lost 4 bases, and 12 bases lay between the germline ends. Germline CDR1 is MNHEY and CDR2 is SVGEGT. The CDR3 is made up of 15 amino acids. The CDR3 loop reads CASSYSPGAATEAFF. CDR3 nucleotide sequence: TGTGCCAGCAGTTACTCTCCAGGGGCGGCCACTGAAGCTTTCTTT.

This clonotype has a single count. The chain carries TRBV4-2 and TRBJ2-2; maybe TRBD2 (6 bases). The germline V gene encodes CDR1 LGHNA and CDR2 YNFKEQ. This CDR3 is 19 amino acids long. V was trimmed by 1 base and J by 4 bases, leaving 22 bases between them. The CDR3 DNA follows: TGTGCCAGCAGCCAAGGGGGAACTGCGCGGGACTTCGTCACCGGGGAGCTGTTTTTT. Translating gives CASSQGGTARDFVTGELFF.

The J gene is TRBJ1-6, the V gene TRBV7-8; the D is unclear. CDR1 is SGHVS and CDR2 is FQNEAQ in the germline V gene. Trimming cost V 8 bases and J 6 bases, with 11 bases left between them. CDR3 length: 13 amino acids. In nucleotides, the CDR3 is TGTGCCAGCGGCACAGTTTCTAATTCACCCCTCCACTTT. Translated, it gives CASGTVSNSPLHF.

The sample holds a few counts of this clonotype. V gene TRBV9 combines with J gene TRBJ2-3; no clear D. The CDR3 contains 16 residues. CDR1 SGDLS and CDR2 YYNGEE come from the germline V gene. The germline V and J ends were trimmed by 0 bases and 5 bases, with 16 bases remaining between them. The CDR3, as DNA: TGTGCCAGCAGCGTAGGGCTAGTATCCCCGCAAGATACGCAGTATTTT. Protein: CASSVGLVSPQDTQYF.

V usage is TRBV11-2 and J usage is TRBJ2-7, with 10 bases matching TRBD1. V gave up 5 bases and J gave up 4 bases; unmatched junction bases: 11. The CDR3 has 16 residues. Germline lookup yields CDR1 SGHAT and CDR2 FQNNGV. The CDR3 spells CASSNRDRGPLYEQYF. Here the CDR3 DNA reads TGTGCCAGCAGCAACCGGGACAGGGGTCCCCTATACGAGCAGTACTTC.

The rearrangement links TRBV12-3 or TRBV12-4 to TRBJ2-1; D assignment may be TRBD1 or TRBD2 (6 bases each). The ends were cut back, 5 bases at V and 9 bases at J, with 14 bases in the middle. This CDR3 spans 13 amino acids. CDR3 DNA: TGTGCCAGCAGTAAAACAGGGAGGAGTGAGCAGTTCTTC. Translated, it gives CASSKTGRSEQFF.

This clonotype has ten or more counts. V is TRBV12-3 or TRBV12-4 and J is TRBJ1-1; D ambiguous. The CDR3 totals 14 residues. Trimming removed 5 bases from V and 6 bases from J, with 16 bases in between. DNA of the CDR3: TGTGCCAGCAGTCCTTTTAGCGTCCTCGCTGAAGCTTTCTTT. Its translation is CASSPFSVLAEAFF.

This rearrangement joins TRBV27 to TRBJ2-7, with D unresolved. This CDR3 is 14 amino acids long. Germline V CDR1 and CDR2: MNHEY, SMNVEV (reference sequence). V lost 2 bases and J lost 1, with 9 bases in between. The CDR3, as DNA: TGTGCCAGCAGTTTAGCCAGGTTGTCCTACGAGCAGTACTTC. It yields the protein CASSLARLSYEQYF.

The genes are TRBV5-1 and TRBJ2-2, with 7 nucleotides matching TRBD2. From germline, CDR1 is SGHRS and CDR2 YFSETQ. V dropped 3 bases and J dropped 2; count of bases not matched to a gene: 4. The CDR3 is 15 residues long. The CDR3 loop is CASSSQRENTGELFF. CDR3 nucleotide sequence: TGCGCCAGCAGCTCTCAGCGGGAAAACACCGGGGAGCTGTTTTTT.

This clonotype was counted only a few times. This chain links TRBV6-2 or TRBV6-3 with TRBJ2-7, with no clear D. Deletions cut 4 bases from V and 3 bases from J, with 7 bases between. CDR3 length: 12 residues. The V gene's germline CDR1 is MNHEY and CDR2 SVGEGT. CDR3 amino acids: CASSSLLYEQYF. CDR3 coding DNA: TGTGCCAGCAGTTCGTTACTCTACGAGCAGTACTTC.

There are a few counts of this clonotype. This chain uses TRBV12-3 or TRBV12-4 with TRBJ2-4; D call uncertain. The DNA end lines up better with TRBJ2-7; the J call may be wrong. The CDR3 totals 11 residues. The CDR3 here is CASSHLNEQYF. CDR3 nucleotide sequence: TGTGCCAGCAGTCACCTCAACGAGCAGTACTTC.

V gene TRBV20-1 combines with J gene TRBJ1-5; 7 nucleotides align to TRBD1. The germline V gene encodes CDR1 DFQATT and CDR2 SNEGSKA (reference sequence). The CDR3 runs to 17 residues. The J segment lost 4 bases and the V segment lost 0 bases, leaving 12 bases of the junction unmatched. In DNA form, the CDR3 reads TGCAGTGCTAGAGATTCAGGGGGTACGCGGCCAAATCAGCCCCAGCATTTT. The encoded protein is CSARDSGGTRPNQPQHF.

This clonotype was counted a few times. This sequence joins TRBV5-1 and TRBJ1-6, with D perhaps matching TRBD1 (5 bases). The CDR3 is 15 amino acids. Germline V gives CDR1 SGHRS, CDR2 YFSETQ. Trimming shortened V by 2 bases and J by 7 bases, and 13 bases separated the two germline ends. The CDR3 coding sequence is TGCGCCAGCAGCTTAACCGGGACGGTAAATTCACCCCTCCACTTT. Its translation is CASSLTGTVNSPLHF.

The chain's CDR3 is CSAPPGQGNNEQFF. For the CDR3, the DNA is TGCAGTGCTCCACCGGGACAGGGGAACAATGAGCAGTTCTTC. The chain combines TRBV20-1 with TRBJ2-1, with 10 bases aligning to TRBD1. The CDR3 covers 14 residues. The V gene's germline CDR1 is DFQATT and CDR2 SNEGSKA (reference sequence). Germline trimming cut 5 bases from V and 5 bases from J; bases unmatched to any gene: 6.

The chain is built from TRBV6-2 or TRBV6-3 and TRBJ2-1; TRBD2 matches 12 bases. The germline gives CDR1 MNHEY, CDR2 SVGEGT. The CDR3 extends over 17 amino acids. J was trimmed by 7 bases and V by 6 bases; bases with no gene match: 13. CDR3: CASSPAPSGRARNEQFF. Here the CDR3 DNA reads TGTGCCAGCAGCCCTGCACCTAGCGGGAGGGCCAGGAATGAGCAGTTCTTC.

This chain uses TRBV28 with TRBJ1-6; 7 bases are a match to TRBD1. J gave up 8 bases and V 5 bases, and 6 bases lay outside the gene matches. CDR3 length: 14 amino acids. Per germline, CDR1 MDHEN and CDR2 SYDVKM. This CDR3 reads CASSKQGLYSPLHF. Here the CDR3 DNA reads TGTGCCAGCAGTAAACAGGGGCTTTATTCACCCCTCCACTTT.

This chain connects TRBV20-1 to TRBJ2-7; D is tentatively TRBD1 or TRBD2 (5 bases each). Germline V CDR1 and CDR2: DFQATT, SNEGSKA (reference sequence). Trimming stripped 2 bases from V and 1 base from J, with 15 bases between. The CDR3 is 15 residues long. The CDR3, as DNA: TGCAGTGCTAGACACGGGGCAGGGAAATCCTACGAGCAGTACTTC. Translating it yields CSARHGAGKSYEQYF.

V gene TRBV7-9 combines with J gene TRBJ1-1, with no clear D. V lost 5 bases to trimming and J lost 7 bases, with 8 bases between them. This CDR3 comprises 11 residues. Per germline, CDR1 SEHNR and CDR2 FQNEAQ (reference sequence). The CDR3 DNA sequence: TGTGCCAGCAGCCGGACTGTTGAAGCTTTCTTT. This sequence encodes CASSRTVEAFF.

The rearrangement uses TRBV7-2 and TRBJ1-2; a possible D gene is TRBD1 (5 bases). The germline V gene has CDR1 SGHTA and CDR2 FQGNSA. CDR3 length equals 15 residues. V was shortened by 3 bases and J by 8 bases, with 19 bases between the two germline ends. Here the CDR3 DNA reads TGTGCCAGCAGCTTGTCCCCTGGGGGAGTCGGCGGCTACACCTTC. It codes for CASSLSPGGVGGYTF. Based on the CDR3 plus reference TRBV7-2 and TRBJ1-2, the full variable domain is GAGVSQSPSNKVTEKGKDVELRCDPISGHTALYWYRQSLGQGLEFLIYFQGNSAPDKSGLPSDRFSAERTGGSVSTLTIQRTQQEDSAVYLCASSLSPGGVGGYTFGSGTRLTVV.

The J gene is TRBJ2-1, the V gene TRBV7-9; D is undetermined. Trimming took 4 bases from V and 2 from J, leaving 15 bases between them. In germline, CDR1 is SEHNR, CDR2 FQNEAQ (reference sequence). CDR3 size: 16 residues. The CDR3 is CASSSGFGETYNEQFF. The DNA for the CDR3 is TGTGCCAGCAGCTCGGGTTTTGGGGAAACCTACAATGAGCAGTTCTTC.

CDR3 residues: CASSQAGQHHYEQYF. The CDR3 region has the DNA TGCGCCAGCAGCCAAGCGGGACAGCATCACTACGAGCAGTACTTC. The chain couples TRBV4-1 to TRBJ2-7; 7 bases line up with TRBD1. The CDR3 is 15 amino acids. J gave up 3 bases and V 1 base, and 6 bases lay outside the gene matches. CDR1 is MGHRA, CDR2 YSYEKL, per germline.

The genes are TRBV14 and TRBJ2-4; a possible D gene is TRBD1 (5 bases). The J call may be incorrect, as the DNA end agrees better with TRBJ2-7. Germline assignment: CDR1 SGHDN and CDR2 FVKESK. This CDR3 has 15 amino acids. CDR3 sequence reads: CASSGYDSGFHEQYF. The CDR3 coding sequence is TGTGCCAGCAGCGGTTACGACAGTGGTTTCCACGAGCAGTACTTC.

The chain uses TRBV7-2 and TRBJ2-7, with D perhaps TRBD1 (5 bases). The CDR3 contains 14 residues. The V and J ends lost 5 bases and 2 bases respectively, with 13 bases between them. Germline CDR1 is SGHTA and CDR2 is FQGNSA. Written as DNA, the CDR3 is TGTGCCAGCAGCGTTGACTGGGGCCCCTACGAGCAGTACTTC. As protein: CASSVDWGPYEQYF.

The CDR3 nucleotides are TGTGCCAGCAGCCGACTGGGACAGGGGACTGGCTACACCTTC. Protein sequence: CASSRLGQGTGYTF. The chain combines TRBV7-2 with TRBJ1-2; 10 nucleotides agree with TRBD1. The CDR3 extends over 14 amino acids. Trimming took 5 bases from V and 7 from J; bases not matched to a gene: 7. CDR1 is SGHTA, CDR2 FQGNSA, per germline.